The T cell receptor beta chain under discussion was sequenced for a study of vaccination effects on CD4 cells after COVID-19 (dated by TCRdb to between 2021 and 2022). General notes on the study: Post-vaccine samples across the study were collected a median of 72 days after the second dose, with a range of 14 to 241. The study compared SARS-CoV-2 spike-specific CD4+ TCR repertoires before and after mRNA vaccination in COVID-19 convalescent patients and infection-naive vaccine recipients. A total of more than 8 COVID-19 convalescent patients and several SARS-CoV-2-naive healthy vaccine recipients were included in the full study. In the study, cultures from other donors were sequenced using the Oncomine TCR Beta short-read assay on an Illumina iSeq 100. What the study reported, not specific to this receptor: Marked clonal contraction was observed in both infection-induced and vaccine-induced clones at late post-vaccination timepoints, consistent with waning T cell responses. The study was limited by a small number of convalescent patients and lacked early post-infection timepoints. Among healthy vaccine recipients, nearly all vaccine-induced clones were SARS-CoV-2 mono-reactive, and just 1 of 255 was cross-reactive with common cold coronaviruses.

To identify antigen-specific CD4+ T cell clonotypes by their expansion, the ViraFEST assay first stimulated PBMC with viral peptide pools and then applied TCR sequencing. After 10 days of culture, CD4+ T cells were isolated with the EasySep CD4+ T cell isolation kit. Two doses of either the BNT162b2 or the mRNA-1273 mRNA SARS-CoV-2 vaccine were administered to participants. Healthy vaccine recipients had no prior SARS-CoV-2 infection, confirmed by negative nucleocapsid antibodies before and after vaccination. Each well held two million PBMC cultured in IMDM containing roughly 5% human AB serum, 10 IU/ml IL-2 and gentamicin, along with roughly 10 ug/ml peptides. On days 3 and 7, half of the culture medium was replaced with fresh IL-2-containing medium. Unless otherwise noted, each peptide stimulation condition was cultured in triplicate wells. Using Ficoll-Paque Plus gradient centrifugation, PBMC were separated from whole blood and then either used fresh or cryopreserved at -140C. The overlapping peptide pools covered the spike proteins of SARS-CoV-2 and of the common cold coronaviruses HCoV-NL63, HCoV-OC43 and HCoV-229E. The QIAamp micro DNA kit was used to extract genomic DNA from the cultured CD4+ T cells.

On this clone: The antigen it binds to is not known. No much larger clone exists at a distance of one base, and base qualities are not known.

The library relied on the immunoSEQ multiplex PCR assay. DNA from the CD4+ T cells that had been cultured and isolated underwent TCR beta CDR3 sequencing. The paper's data handling went like this. Non-productive TCR sequences were removed and reads were trimmed to the CDR3 region, keeping CDR3s of at least 7 amino acids. The MANAFEST web app was used to identify antigen-specific clonotypes by comparing expansion in peptide wells with expansion in reference cultures. To be called positive, a clone needed expansion at FDR<0.05 compared with the reference and with all other wells, an odds ratio greater than 5, and a frequency greater than 0.1% in two replicate wells. A clonotype was called cross-reactive if it was significantly expanded both in SARS-CoV-2 spike wells and in at least one common cold coronavirus spike condition. Using the stringdist R package, CDR3 similarity was measured by Levenshtein distance, and unrooted trees were constructed with ape in R 3.6.1. Entries here come from immuneACCESS through TCRdb and include only in-frame sequences with V and J called. Some clones fail to appear in such tables; in the studies checked, an unresolved V gene covers under half of the shortfall, and the cause of the remainder is unknown. The DNA was the basis for D and trimming; V, J and clone size are from that table. Within this sample are about 24,000 clones, with less than 75% of them counted one time only. Approximately 7.8% of the sample lies in the top ten.

The CDR3 runs 14 residues from the cysteine to the phenylalanine. Only the CDR3 part of the read is kept: 42 bases, read in frame from the first base. CDR1 is given as KGHSH and CDR2 as LQKENI, both from the germline V gene. Trimming removed 6 bases from V and 4 bases from J; the gene matches leave 8 bases unexplained. This TCR came from a human donor who received a COVID-19 vaccine. The sequencing here drew on CD4+ T cells from PBMCs cultured with SARS-CoV-2 spike peptides, taken after COVID-19 vaccination. Read against the paper, the sample's cell subset or site label means: SARS-CoV-2 spike overlapping peptide pool stimulation. Recombination joined TRBV18 with TRBJ2-7; 8 central bases correspond to TRBD2. The DNA is as follows: TGTGCCAGCTCCGCGGGACTAGGAGGGTACGAGCAGTACTTC. The encoded protein is CASSAGLGGYEQYF.